The present TCR beta chain was sequenced within a study of blood T cell repertoires in COVID-19. The wider study: The United States, Italy and Spain were the sources of the acute and convalescent COVID-19 samples. Sample material is recorded as cDNA or gDNA derived from T cells, B-cell-depleted T cells, or PBMCs.

Repertoires were generated with immunoSEQ multiplex PCR, while TCRdb's copy carries only in-frame clones and drops some. The sample records around 320,000 clones, 85% to 90% being singletons. This clone was seen more than once but under ten times. Per the germline V gene, CDR1 is MNHEY and CDR2 is SMNVEV (reference sequence). This CDR3 has 17 amino acids. With 5 bases clipped from V and 4 bases from J, the junction kept 15 bases outside the gene matches. Recruitment covered fewer than 25 US areas and drew participants whose ages spanned roughly 18 to 95 years. Participant reports of clinical history set cohort assignment.

Material for sequencing was PBMCs or T cells enriched from blood (not recorded which). V usage is TRBV27 and J usage is TRBJ1-1; 8 bases map to TRBD1. The receptor comes from a woman between 50 and 59 years old who had been exposed to COVID-19. The CDR3 spells CASSTYPPTGVGTEAFF. The CDR3 coding sequence is TGTGCCAGCAGTACCTACCCCCCGACAGGGGTGGGCACTGAAGCTTTCTTT.